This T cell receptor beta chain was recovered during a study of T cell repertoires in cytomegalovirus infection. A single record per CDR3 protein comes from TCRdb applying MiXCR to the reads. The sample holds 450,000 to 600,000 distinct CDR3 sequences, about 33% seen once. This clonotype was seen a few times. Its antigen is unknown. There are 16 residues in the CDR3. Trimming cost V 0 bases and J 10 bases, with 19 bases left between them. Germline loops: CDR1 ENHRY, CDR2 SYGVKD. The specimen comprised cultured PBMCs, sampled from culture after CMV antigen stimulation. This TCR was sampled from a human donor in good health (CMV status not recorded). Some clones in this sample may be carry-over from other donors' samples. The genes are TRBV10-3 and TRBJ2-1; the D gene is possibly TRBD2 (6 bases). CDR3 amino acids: CAISESGGFYLSEQFF. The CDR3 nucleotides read TGTGCCATCAGTGAGTCCGGGGGTTTTTATTTGTCAGAGCAGTTCTTC.